This TCR beta chain stems from a study of blood T cell repertoires in COVID-19. Overall study context: Whether acute or convalescent, the COVID-19 samples came from the United States, Italy and Spain. T cells, B-cell-depleted T cells, or PBMCs supplied cDNA or gDNA.

Enrollment of patients from Seattle took place during active infection, with longitudinal follow-up. As handled by the study authors: Amplification with reference gene primers provided the estimates of nucleated cell counts. Using immunoSEQ multiplex PCR, the repertoire was profiled, and TCRdb retains in-frame clones only, with some absent. The V and J calls and clone size come from that table; D and trimming were worked out from the DNA. Of 250,000 to 400,000 clones listed, around 89% are singletons. Germline V gives CDR1 SGHRS, CDR2 YFSETQ. This CDR3 contains 15 residues. V was pared by 6 bases and J by 3 bases, with 9 bases of the junction left unmatched.

The chain couples TRBV5-1 to TRBJ2-1; 7 bases are shared with TRBD1. This receptor was taken from a woman aged 25 to 45 with COVID-19, enrolled during active disease. The material sequenced was peripheral blood. The CDR3 here is CASNSEGQNYNEQFF. The CDR3 DNA reads TGCGCCAGCAACAGTGAGGGACAGAACTACAATGAGCAGTTCTTC.